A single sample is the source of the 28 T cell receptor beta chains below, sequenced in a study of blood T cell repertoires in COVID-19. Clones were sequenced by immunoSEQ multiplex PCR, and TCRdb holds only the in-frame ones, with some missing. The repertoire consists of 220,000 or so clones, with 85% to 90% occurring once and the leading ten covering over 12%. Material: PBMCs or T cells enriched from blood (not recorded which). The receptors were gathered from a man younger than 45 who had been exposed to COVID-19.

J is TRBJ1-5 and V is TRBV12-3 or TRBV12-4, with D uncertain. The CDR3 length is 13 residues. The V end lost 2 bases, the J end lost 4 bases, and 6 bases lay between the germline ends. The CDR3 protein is CASSLFKNQPQHF. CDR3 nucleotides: TGTGCCAGCAGTTTATTCAAAAATCAGCCCCAGCATTTT.

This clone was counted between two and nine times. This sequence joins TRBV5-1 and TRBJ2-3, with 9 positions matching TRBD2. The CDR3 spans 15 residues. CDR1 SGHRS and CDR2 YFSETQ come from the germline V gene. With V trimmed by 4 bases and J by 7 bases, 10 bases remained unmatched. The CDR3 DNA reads TGCGCCAGCAGCAGGGCGATAGCGGGGGACAATACGCAGTATTTT. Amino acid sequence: CASSRAIAGDNTQYF.

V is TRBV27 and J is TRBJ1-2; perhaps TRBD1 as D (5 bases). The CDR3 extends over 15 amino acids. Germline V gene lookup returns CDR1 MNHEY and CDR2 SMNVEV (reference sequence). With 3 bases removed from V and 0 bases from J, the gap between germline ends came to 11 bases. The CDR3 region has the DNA TGTGCCAGCAGTTTGGAGGGGATAGCTAACTATGGCTACACCTTC. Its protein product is CASSLEGIANYGYTF.

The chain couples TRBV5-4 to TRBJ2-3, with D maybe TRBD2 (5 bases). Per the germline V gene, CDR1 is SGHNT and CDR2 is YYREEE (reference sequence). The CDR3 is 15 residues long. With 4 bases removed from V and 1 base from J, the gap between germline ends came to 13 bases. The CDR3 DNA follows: TGTGCCAGCAGCCCCCGGGGTCTGGGCACAGATACGCAGTATTTT. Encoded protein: CASSPRGLGTDTQYF.

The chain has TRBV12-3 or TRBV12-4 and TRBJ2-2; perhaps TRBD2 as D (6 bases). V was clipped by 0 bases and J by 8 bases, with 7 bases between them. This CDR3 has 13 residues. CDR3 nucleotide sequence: TGTGCCAGCAGTTTAGCGCGGGGAGGGGAGCTGTTTTTT. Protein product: CASSLARGGELFF.

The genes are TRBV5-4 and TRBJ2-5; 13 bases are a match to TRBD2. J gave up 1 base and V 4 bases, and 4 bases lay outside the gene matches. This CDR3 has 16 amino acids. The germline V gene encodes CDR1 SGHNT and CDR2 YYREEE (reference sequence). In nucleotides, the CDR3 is TGTGCCAGCAGCCCCGGGACTAGCGGGGCCCAAGAGACCCAGTACTTC. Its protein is CASSPGTSGAQETQYF.

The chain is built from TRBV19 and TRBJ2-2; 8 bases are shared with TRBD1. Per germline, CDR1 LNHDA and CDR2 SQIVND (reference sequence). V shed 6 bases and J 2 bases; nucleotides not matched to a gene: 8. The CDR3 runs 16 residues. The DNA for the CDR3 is TGTGCCAGTAGCCCACCCGGGACAGGAAACACCGGGGAGCTGTTTTTT. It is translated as CASSPPGTGNTGELFF.

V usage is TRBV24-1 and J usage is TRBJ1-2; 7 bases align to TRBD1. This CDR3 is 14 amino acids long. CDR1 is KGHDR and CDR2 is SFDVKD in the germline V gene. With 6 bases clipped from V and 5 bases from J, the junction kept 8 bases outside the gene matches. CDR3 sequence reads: CATSQTRGRYGYTF. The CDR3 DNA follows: TGTGCCACCAGTCAAACCAGGGGGAGATATGGCTACACCTTC.

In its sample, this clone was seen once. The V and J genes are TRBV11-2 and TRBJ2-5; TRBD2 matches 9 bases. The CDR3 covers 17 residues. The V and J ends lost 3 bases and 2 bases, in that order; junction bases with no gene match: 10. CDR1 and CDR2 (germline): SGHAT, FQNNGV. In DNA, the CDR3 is TGTGCCAGCAGCTTTTCTAATAGCGGGGGACATCAAGAGACCCAGTACTTC. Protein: CASSFSNSGGHQETQYF.

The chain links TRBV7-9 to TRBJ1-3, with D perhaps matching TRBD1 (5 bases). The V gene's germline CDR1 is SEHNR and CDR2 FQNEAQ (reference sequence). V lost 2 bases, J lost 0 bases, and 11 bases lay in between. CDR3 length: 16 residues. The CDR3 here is CASSLSTGGSGNTIYF. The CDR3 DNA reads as TGTGCCAGCAGCTTATCTACCGGGGGCTCTGGAAACACCATATATTTT.

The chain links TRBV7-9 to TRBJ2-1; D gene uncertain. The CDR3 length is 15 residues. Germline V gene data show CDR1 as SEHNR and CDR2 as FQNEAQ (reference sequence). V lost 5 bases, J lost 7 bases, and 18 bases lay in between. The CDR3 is CASSPMRRAGNEQFF. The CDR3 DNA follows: TGTGCCAGCAGCCCCATGAGGCGTGCCGGAAATGAGCAGTTCTTC.

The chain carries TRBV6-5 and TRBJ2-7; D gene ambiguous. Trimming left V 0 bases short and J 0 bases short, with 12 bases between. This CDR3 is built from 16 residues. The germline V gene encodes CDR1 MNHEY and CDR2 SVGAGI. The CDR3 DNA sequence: TGTGCCAGCAGTTACTCGATGCCGCCTAGCTCCTACGAGCAGTACTTC. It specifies CASSYSMPPSSYEQYF.

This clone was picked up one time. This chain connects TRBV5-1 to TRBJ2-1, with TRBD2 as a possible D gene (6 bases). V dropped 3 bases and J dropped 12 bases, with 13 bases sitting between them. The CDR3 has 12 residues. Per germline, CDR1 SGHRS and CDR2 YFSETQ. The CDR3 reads CASSYSGDGQFF. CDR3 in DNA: TGCGCCAGCAGCTACTCGGGGGATGGGCAGTTCTTC.

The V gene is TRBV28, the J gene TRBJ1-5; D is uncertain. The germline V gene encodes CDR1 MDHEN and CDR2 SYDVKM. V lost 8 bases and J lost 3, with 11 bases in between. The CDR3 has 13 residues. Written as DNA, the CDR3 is TGTGCCAGCGAGGGTTCGAACAATCAGCCCCAGCATTTT. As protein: CASEGSNNQPQHF.

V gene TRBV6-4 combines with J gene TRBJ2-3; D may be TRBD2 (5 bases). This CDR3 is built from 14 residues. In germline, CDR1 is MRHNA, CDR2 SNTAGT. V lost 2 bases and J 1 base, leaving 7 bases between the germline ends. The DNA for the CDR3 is TGTGCCAGCAGTGACCAGGAGGGCACAGATACGCAGTATTTT. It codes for CASSDQEGTDTQYF.

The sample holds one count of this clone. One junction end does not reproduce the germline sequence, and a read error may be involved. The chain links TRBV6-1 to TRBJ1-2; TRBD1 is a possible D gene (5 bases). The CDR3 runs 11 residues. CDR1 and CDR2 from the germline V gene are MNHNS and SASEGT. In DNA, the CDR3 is TGTGCCAGCAGTGATACCCGGGACTCGATCTTC. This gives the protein CASSDTRDSIF.

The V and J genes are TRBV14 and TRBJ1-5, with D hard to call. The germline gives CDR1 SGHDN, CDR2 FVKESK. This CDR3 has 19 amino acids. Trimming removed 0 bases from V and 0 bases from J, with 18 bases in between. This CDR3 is CASSQDVRLADYSNQPQHF. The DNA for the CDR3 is TGTGCCAGCAGCCAAGATGTCCGTTTGGCAGACTATAGCAATCAGCCCCAGCATTTT.

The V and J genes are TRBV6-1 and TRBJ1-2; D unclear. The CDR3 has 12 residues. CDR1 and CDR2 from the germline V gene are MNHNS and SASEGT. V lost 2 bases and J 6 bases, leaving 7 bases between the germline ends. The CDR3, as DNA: TGTGCCAGCAGTGAACGCGAAGATGGCTACACCTTC. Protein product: CASSEREDGYTF.

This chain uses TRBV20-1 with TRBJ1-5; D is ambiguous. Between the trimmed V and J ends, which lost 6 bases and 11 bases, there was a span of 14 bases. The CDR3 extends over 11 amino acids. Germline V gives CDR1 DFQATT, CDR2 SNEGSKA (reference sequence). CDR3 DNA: TGCAGTGCCAGGCTGCCGGGAGCCCAGCATTTT. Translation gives CSARLPGAQHF.

In DNA, the CDR3 is TGTGCCAGCAGCAACCGACAGGGTAGCACAGATACGCAGTATTTT. Residues: CASSNRQGSTDTQYF. The genes are TRBV7-6 and TRBJ2-3; TRBD1 matches at 7 bases. J lost 0 bases, V lost 5 bases, and 5 bases had no gene match. Germline V gene data show CDR1 as SGHVS and CDR2 as FNYEAQ. The CDR3 is made up of 15 amino acids.

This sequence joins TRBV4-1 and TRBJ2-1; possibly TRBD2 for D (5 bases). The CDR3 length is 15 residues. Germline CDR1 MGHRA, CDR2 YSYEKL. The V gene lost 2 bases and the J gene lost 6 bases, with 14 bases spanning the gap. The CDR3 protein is CASSQRILTTNEQFF. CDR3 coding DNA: TGCGCCAGCAGCCAAAGAATTTTGACTACCAATGAGCAGTTCTTC.

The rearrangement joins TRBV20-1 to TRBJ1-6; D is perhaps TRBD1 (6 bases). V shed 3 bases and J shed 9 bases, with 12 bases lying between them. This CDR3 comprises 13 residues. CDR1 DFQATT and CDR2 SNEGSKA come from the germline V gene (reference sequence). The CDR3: CSASGGAGSPLHF. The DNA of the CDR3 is TGCAGTGCTAGTGGGGGCGCCGGTTCACCCCTCCACTTT.

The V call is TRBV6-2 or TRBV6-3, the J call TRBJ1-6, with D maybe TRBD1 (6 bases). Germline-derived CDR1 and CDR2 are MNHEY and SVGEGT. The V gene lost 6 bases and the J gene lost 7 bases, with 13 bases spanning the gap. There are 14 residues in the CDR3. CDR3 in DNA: TGTGCCAGCAGCCCAGACAGGCACAATTCACCCCTCCACTTT. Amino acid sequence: CASSPDRHNSPLHF.

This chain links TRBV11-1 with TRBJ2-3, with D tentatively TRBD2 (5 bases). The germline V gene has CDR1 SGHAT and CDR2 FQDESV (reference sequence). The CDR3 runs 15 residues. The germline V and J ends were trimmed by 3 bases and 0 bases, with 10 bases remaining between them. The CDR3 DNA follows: TGTGCCAGCAGCTTTATAGCGCCGAGCACAGATACGCAGTATTTT. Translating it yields CASSFIAPSTDTQYF.

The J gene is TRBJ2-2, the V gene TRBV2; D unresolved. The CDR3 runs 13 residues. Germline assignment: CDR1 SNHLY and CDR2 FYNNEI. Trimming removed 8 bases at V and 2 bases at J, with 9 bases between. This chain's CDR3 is CASSQINTGELFF. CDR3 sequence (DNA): TGTGCCAGCTCCCAGATTAACACCGGGGAGCTGTTTTTT. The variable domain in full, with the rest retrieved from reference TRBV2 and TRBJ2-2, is EPEVTQTPSHQVTQMGQEVILRCVPISNHLYFYWYRQILGQKVEFLVSFYNNEISEKSEIFDDQFSVERPDGSNFTLKIRSTKLEDSAMYFCASSQINTGELFFGEGSRLTVL.

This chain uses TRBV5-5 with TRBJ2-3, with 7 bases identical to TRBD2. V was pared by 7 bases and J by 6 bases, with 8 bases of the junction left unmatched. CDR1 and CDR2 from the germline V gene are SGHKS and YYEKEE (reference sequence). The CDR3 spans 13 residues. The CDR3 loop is CASGRGDGDTQYF. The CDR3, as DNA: TGTGCCAGCGGACGGGGGGACGGGGATACGCAGTATTTT.

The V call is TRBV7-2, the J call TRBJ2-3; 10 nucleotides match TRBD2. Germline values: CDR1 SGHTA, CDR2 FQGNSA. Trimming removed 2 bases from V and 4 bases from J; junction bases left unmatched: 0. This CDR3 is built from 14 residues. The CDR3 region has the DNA TGTGCCAGCAGCTTAAGCGGGGGGGCAGATACGCAGTATTTT. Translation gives CASSLSGGADTQYF. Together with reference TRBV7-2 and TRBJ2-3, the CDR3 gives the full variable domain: GAGVSQSPSNKVTEKGKDVELRCDPISGHTALYWYRQSLGQGLEFLIYFQGNSAPDKSGLPSDRFSAERTGGSVSTLTIQRTQQEDSAVYLCASSLSGGADTQYFGPGTRLTVL.

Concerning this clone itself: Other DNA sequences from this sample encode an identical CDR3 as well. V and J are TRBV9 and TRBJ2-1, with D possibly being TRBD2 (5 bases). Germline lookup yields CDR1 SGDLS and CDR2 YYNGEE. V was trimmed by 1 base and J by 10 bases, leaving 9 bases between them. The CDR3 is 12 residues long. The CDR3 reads CASSVSTGEQFF. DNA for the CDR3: TGTGCCAGCAGCGTAAGTACGGGGGAGCAGTTCTTC.